The source of this T cell receptor beta chain is a study of CD8 T cells in Susac syndrome. Random hexamers primed reverse transcription of 0.5 to 1 ug RNA. TCRdb redid the calling of the immunoSEQ multiplex PCR reads with MiXCR, one entry per CDR3 protein. The sample records under 250,000 distinct CDR3 sequences, 94% being singletons. Germline loops: CDR1 MNHNS, CDR2 SASEGT. With 9 bases removed from V and 2 bases from J, the gap between germline ends came to 19 bases. The CDR3 is made up of 15 amino acids. The chain joins TRBV6-1 to TRBJ1-2; D might be TRBD1 (6 bases). The TCR comes from a human donor with Susac syndrome. The specimen sequenced was CD4+ T cells from PBMCs. In DNA form, the CDR3 reads TGTGCCAGTGGGTTCCCCGGGGGCGCGAACTATGGCTACACCTTC. It specifies CASGFPGGANYGYTF.